This paragraph reports one T cell receptor (beta chain). Its antigen specificity is not known. Per-base qualities were not stored, and no clone one base away is much larger. Library prep was done by 5' RACE. For sequencing, an Illumina HiSeq 2500 was employed. A second PCR of about 6 to 11 cycles was performed with a sample-barcoded 5' primer and a J-beta primer mix. A template-switch 5' adaptor carrying 12 random nucleotides introduced a unique molecular identifier onto each TCR beta cDNA molecule. Each sample yielded at least 3 million CDR3-containing paired-end reads. First-strand cDNA synthesis was performed from all RNA using the Mint cDNA synthesis kit, with priming by a TRBC-specific oligonucleotide. Following uracil-DNA glycosylase treatment, a first 18-cycle PCR with universal primers M1SS and BC2_uni_R was performed on all cDNA. From the authors' description of their analysis: Each sample was normalized by randomly selecting 1 million high-quality reads, each carrying a distinct molecular identifier. Reads sharing molecular identifiers were discarded rather than binned into consensus sequences. MiTCR, set to a Q25 quality threshold and the strictest error-elimination algorithm, was used for CDR3 identification, clonotype clustering and error correction. Lower-bound total TCR beta diversity was estimated with a nonparametric unseen species model using Euler transformation. Using fastp trimming at Q25 and MiXCR clonotype assembly, TCRdb reanalyzed the public sequencing data and kept in-frame beta chains. Here each entry gathers all rows of one CDR3 protein and keeps the most common genes and DNA. Clone size and V and J calls follow TCRdb, not the original study. Across this sample there are about 1 million distinct CDR3 sequences, with less than 50% seen only once. Jointly, the top ten make up 15% to 20% of the sample.

The donors were roughly 38 Caucasian individuals from Russia, aged roughly 6 to 100 years, who were systemically healthy. Roughly 9 milliliters of peripheral blood were drawn from each donor into EDTA-treated Vacutainer tubes. PBMCs were isolated by Ficoll-Paque density-gradient centrifugation, with at least 7 million obtained per sample. Total RNA, at least 6 micrograms per sample, was extracted from PBMCs with Trizol reagent. Naive CD45RAhigh/CD27high T cell percentages were measured by flow cytometry on a PBMC aliquot from every donor. This sample is drawn from a study of blood T cells in healthy people across ages (dated by TCRdb to between 2014 and 2017). With respect to the entire study: In model experiments, roughly one uniquely barcoded TCR beta cDNA molecule per two T cells was captured by template switching. The donors were divided into four age groups: young (average around 16 years), middle-aged (roughly 40), aged (around 67) and long-lived (about 90). To track age-related changes in TCR beta repertoire diversity, the study relied on deep sequencing normalized with unique cDNA molecular identifiers. For two donors (one aged 18 to 30 and one aged 80 or older), the study analyzed two additional independent replicas of 1 million unique cDNA reads from the same blood draw. To avoid experimental bias, donors of different ages were distributed randomly across sequencing lanes.

On the study overall, not on this receptor specifically: Because the CMV infection status of the donors was unknown, age-related changes in expanded clonotypes may potentially have been confounded. Compared with the aged group, the long-lived group had more naive CD4+ T cells, fewer expanded clones and increased TCR diversity, suggesting age selection. Estimates of total diversity based on one million sequenced T cells were considered lower bounds and underestimates. Observed TCR beta diversity correlated strongly with the percentage of naive T cells measured by flow cytometry. Conclusive comparison of naive and antigen-experienced compartments was prevented by the profiling of bulk unsorted PBMCs. Observed TCR beta diversity per million T cells fell roughly linearly with age, and a significant reduction was already apparent by age about 36.

V and J lose 8 bases and 0 bases, and a span of 7 bases separates them. The CDR3, from cysteine to phenylalanine, totals 12 residues. Only the CDR3 DNA stays, 36 bases, in frame from base 1. CDR1 and CDR2 (SQVTM, ANQGSEA) derive from the germline V gene. The TCR was taken from a woman in her fifties or sixties in good health. The chain is encoded by TRBV29-1 joined to TRBJ2-2, with the D gene not clear enough to name. The sample taken for sequencing was blood. The CDR3 region: CSFEANTGELFF. The DNA sequence follows: TGCAGCTTCGAAGCGAACACCGGGGAGCTGTTTTTT.